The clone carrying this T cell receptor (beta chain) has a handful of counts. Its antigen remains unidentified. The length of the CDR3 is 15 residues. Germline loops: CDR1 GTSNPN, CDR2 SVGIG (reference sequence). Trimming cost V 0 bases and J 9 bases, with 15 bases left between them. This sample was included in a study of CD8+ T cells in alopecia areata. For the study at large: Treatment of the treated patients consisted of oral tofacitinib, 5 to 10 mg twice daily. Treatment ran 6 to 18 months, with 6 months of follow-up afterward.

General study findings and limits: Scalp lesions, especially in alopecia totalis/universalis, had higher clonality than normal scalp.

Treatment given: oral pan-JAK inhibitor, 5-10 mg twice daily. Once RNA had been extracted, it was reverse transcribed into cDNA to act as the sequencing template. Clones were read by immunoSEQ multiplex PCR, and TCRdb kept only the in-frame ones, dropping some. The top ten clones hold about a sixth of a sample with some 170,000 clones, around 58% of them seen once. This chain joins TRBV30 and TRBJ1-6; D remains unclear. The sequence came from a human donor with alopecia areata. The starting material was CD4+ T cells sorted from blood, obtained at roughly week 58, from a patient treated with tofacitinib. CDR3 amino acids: CAWSVLLPAVSPLHF. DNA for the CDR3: TGTGCCTGGAGTGTACTTCTTCCTGCTGTTTCACCCCTCCACTTT.